This T cell receptor beta chain was recovered during a study of identical twins. TCRdb re-called the 5' RACE reads through MiXCR, storing one row per CDR3 protein. The sample holds hundreds of thousands of distinct CDR3 sequences; 9% to 15% are singletons and the top ten take just over 7%. About this clonotype: Its antigen remains unknown.

Trimming at V came to 4 bases and at J to 9 bases, leaving 9 bases not matched to a gene. The CDR3 spans 15 residues. The germline V gene encodes CDR1 SGHVS and CDR2 FNYEAQ. Points from the study as a whole: Monozygotic twin pairs showed more out-of-frame TCR alpha sharing than models estimated. Invariant T cells like MAIT and iNKT could partly confound the zero-insertion analyses.

The same data also contributed to another study, on yellow fever vaccine responses in identical twins.

This chain connects TRBV7-6 to TRBJ2-1; 10 bases agree with TRBD2. What was sequenced was CD8+ T cells sorted from blood. This receptor was identified in a woman in her late teens or twenties in good health. The CDR3 reads CASSSGTSVLGEQFF. Here the CDR3 DNA reads TGTGCCAGCAGCTCCGGGACTAGCGTTCTTGGTGAGCAGTTCTTC.